This TCR beta chain was sequenced during a study of brain metastases from non-small cell lung cancer. Germline CDR1 LGHNA, CDR2 YNFKEQ. This CDR3 is 20 amino acids long. Using immunoSEQ multiplex PCR, the repertoire was profiled, and TCRdb retains in-frame clones only, with some absent. The profile shows about 1,800 clones, 80% to 85% of them singletons. Notes on the study in general: Metastases had sparse T cells but largely shared repertoires with primaries. Brain metastases had lower T-cell infiltration than primary tumors. T-cell clones appeared expanded in approximately 64% of brain metastases relative to matched primary tumors.

In the case of this clone: Its target is unknown. A read error may produce the germline difference seen at one junction end.

The sequencing input was primary lung tumor tissue. The sequence was collected from a donor older than 35 with non-small cell lung cancer. V usage is TRBV4-2 and J usage is TRBJ2-4; 15 bases map to TRBD2. The CDR3 spells CVSSQDGLAGGPGRDGIQYF. For the CDR3, the DNA is TGTGTCAGCAGCCAAGACGGACTAGCGGGGGGGCCAGGTCGGGACGGCATTCAGTACTTC.